The clone carrying this TCR beta chain was counted only a few times. Germline CDR1 is MNHEY and CDR2 is SVGEGT. The V gene lost 9 bases and the J gene lost 0 bases, with 15 bases spanning the gap. The CDR3 covers 14 residues. TCRdb used MiXCR to reprocess the RT-PCR reads, holding one entry per CDR3 protein. The data contain more than 550,000 distinct CDR3 sequences, more than 13% of them singletons. This chain connects TRBV6-2 or TRBV6-3 to TRBJ2-7; D is unclear. The source of this sequence is a female donor in good health, serving as a healthy control. The source material was memory CD4+ T cells from blood. CDR3 coding DNA: TGTGCCAGTTCCCCCACGCTGGCCTCCTACGAGCAGTACTTC. Translated, it gives CASSPTLASYEQYF.